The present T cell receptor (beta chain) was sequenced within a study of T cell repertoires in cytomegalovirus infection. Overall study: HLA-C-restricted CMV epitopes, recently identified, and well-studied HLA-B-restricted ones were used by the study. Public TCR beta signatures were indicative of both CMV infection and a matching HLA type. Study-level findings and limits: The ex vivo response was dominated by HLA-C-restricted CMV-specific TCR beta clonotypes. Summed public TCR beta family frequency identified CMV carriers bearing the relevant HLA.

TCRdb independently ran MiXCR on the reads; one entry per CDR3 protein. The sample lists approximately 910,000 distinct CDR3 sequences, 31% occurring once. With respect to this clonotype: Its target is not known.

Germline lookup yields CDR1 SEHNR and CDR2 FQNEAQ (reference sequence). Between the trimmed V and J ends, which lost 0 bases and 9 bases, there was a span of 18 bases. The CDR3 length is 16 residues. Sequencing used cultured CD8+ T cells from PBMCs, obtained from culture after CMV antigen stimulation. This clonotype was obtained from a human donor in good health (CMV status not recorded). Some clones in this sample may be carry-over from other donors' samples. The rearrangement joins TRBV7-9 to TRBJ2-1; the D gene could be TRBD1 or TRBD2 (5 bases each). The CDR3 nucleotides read TGTGCCAGCAGCTTAGCTTTGGGGGATCGGTCGGTTGAGCAGTTCTTC. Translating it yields CASSLALGDRSVEQFF.